The 11 T cell receptor beta chains below come from one sample, sequenced in a study of control samples from healthy donors and cancer patients. Some clones are missing from TCRdb's copy, which holds only in-frame ones; the method was immunoSEQ multiplex PCR. The repertoire holds under 95,000 clones, 75% to 90% seen once, with about 16% in the top ten. The material sequenced was blood. The receptors derive from a man aged 45-60 years in good health.

This clone was counted once. The chain joins TRBV7-2 to TRBJ2-5; 12 bases align to TRBD2. The CDR3 loop spans 15 amino acids. V lost 4 bases and J lost 4; bases outside the gene matches: 4. Germline V gene data show CDR1 as SGHTA and CDR2 as FQGNSA. The CDR3 bases are TGTGCCAGCAGCTACCGACTAGCGGGAGTAGAGACCCAGTACTTC. This gives the protein CASSYRLAGVETQYF.

This chain joins TRBV9 and TRBJ1-1; 10 bases map to TRBD1. The CDR3 has 15 amino acids. Germline V CDR1 and CDR2: SGDLS, YYNGEE. With V trimmed by 3 bases and J by 4 bases, 6 bases remained unmatched. The CDR3 reads CASSERDRGFTEAFF. The CDR3 DNA is TGTGCCAGCAGCGAACGGGACAGGGGTTTCACTGAAGCTTTCTTT.

The chain links TRBV6-5 to TRBJ2-3; D may correspond to TRBD1 or TRBD2 (5 bases each). The length of the CDR3 is 15 residues. V shed 8 bases and J shed 2 bases, with 17 bases lying between them. Germline V gene data show CDR1 as MNHEY and CDR2 as SVGAGI. The CDR3 nucleotides read TGTGCCAGCGGAGGAATCAGGGCCACCACAGATACGCAGTATTTT. Its translation is CASGGIRATTDTQYF.

This clone was detected once. This chain joins TRBV5-4 and TRBJ2-5; D not resolved. Trimming left V 5 bases short and J 4 bases short, with 12 bases between. The germline CDR1 and CDR2 sequences are SGHNT and YYREEE (reference sequence). The CDR3 is made up of 13 amino acids. The CDR3 is CASSLESLETQYF. In nucleotides, the CDR3 is TGTGCCAGCAGTTTAGAGTCCCTAGAGACCCAGTACTTC.

J is TRBJ2-7 and V is TRBV7-2; no firm D call. V gave up 6 bases and J gave up 1 base, with 10 bases separating them. CDR1 SGHTA and CDR2 FQGNSA come from the germline V gene. This CDR3 has 13 residues. In nucleotides, the CDR3 is TGTGCCAGCAGTCAGTCCTATTCCTACGAGCAGTACTTC. Amino acid sequence: CASSQSYSYEQYF.

The genes are TRBV27 and TRBJ1-1; perhaps TRBD1 as D (6 bases). Trimming removed 5 bases from V and 0 bases from J, with 13 bases in between. CDR3 length: 15 residues. Germline loops: CDR1 MNHEY, CDR2 SMNVEV (reference sequence). The CDR3 nucleotides read TGTGCCAGCAGTCGGTATTGGGGGCTGAACACTGAAGCTTTCTTT. Translated, it gives CASSRYWGLNTEAFF.

The chain combines TRBV29-1 with TRBJ2-7; 7 bases fit TRBD2. The CDR3 covers 13 residues. V gave up 5 bases and J gave up 5 bases; unmatched junction bases: 9. The germline gives CDR1 SQVTM, CDR2 ANQGSEA. The CDR3 loop is CSVPSGGGDEQYF. The DNA for the CDR3 is TGCAGCGTTCCTTCGGGAGGAGGGGACGAGCAGTACTTC.

The rearrangement uses TRBV11-3 and TRBJ1-4; maybe TRBD1 (5 bases). Germline V gene data show CDR1 as SGHNT and CDR2 as YENEEA. Between the trimmed V and J ends, which lost 1 base and 8 bases, there was a span of 11 bases. There are 14 residues in the CDR3. The CDR3 is CASSLGAGDEKLFF. The CDR3 DNA follows: TGTGCCAGCAGCTTAGGAGCGGGGGACGAAAAACTGTTTTTT.

The chain joins TRBV25-1 to TRBJ1-2; 10 bases are a match to TRBD1. Germline V gene sequence: CDR1 MGHDK, CDR2 SYGVNS. The CDR3 totals 18 residues. V lost 4 bases to trimming and J lost 2 bases; unmatched junction nucleotides: 13. The CDR3 nucleotides read TGTGCCAGCAGTGCAAGACAGGGGGCCTTCACACTAAACTATGGCTACACCTTC. This codes for CASSARQGAFTLNYGYTF.

This clone was counted once. The chain uses TRBV10-2 and TRBJ1-2; no clear D. There are 12 residues in the CDR3. Trimming cost V 2 bases and J 5 bases, with 6 bases left between them. CDR1 and CDR2 (germline): WSHSY, SAAADI. The CDR3 bases are TGCGCCAGCAGTGAGGGGCGGTATGGCTACACCTTC. Protein: CASSEGRYGYTF.

The chain links TRBV5-8 to TRBJ2-1; TRBD2 might be the D (6 bases). The CDR3 consists of 15 residues. In germline, CDR1 is SGHTS, CDR2 YDEGEE. V lost 1 base and J lost 7, with 15 bases in between. In DNA, the CDR3 is TGTGCCAGCAGCTTGATCGGATTTCGGGGGAATGAGCAGTTCTTC. It codes for CASSLIGFRGNEQFF.